This TCR beta chain was recorded in a study of molecular identifiers for immune sequencing clone quantification. Preparation of the bulk TCR libraries relied on previously described methods and listed TCR primers. TCRdb independently ran MiXCR on the PCR reads; one entry per CDR3 protein. Of roughly 97,000 distinct CDR3 sequences listed, less than 25% are singletons. This clonotype appeared a few times. This CDR3 spans 14 amino acids. V dropped 4 bases and J dropped 0; count of bases not matched to a gene: 0. Material for sequencing was naive CD8+ T cells from blood, with Jurkat cell RNA spiked in. Subset specified: FACS-sorted CD8+CD4-CCR7+CD45RA+ naive T cells. The V call is TRBV12-3 or TRBV12-4, the J call TRBJ1-3; the match to TRBD1 covers 7 bases. The origin of this receptor is a human donor in good health. Some libraries in this study had Jurkat cell RNA spiked in. CDR3: CASSWTGSGNTIYF. The CDR3 region has the DNA TGTGCCAGCAGTTGGACAGGCTCTGGAAACACCATATATTTT.